These 19 T cell receptor beta chains came from one sample sequenced in a study of T cell responses to AZD1222 COVID-19 vaccine. Method: immunoSEQ multiplex PCR; TCRdb's copy keeps in-frame clones and lacks some. The top ten clones hold 6% to 8% of a sample with over 150,000 clones, 80% to 90% of them seen once. Specimen: peripheral blood, collected on day 0 of AZD1222 vaccination. The origin of the receptors is an adult in good health.

The V call is TRBV11-2, the J call TRBJ1-5; D not resolved. Trimming took off 1 base at V and 2 bases at J, with 12 bases between the two ends. CDR3 length: 16 residues. Germline CDR1 and CDR2: SGHAT and FQNNGV. The CDR3 loop reads CASSLAAAGGNQPQHF. The CDR3 DNA is TGTGCCAGCAGCTTAGCGGCAGCCGGTGGCAATCAGCCCCAGCATTTT.

Only a few counts were recorded for this clone. J is TRBJ2-7 and V is TRBV11-2; TRBD1 aligns across 7 bases. The CDR3 extends over 13 amino acids. Unmatched junction bases numbered 6, after V lost 5 bases and J lost 5 bases. CDR1 is SGHAT and CDR2 is FQNNGV in the germline V gene. CDR3 region: CASSPQTGHEQYF. CDR3 DNA: TGTGCCAGCAGCCCACAGACAGGGCACGAGCAGTACTTC.

The V call is TRBV18, the J call TRBJ1-1; 8 bases map to TRBD1. CDR1 KGHSH and CDR2 LQKENI come from the germline V gene. The CDR3 consists of 14 residues. Trimming took 5 bases from V and 4 from J; bases not matched to a gene: 6. DNA of the CDR3: TGTGCCAGCTCAACAGACAGGGGAGTCACTGAAGCTTTCTTT. This sequence encodes CASSTDRGVTEAFF.

This chain uses TRBV27 with TRBJ1-6, with a possible D match to TRBD1 (6 bases). The CDR3 consists of 14 residues. Looked up from germline, CDR1 is MNHEY and CDR2 is SMNVEV (reference sequence). V was trimmed by 3 bases and J by 10 bases, leaving 13 bases between them. The DNA of the CDR3 is TGTGCCAGCAGTTTGGAGGGGGAAGACTCACCCCTCCACTTT. Encoded protein: CASSLEGEDSPLHF.

The rearrangement uses TRBV4-1 and TRBJ1-2, with TRBD1 matching over 9 bases. Germline V CDR1 and CDR2: MGHRA, YSYEKL. The CDR3 consists of 15 residues. The ends lost 4 bases at V and 4 bases at J; junction bases unmatched: 7. CDR3 nucleotides: TGCGCCAGCAGCCCCTCGGGACAGGGCATCTATGGCTACACCTTC. Protein product: CASSPSGQGIYGYTF.

The chain uses TRBV30 and TRBJ2-7, with D possibly being TRBD1 (6 bases). CDR3 size: 16 residues. Germline lookup yields CDR1 GTSNPN and CDR2 SVGIG (reference sequence). The ends were cut back, 4 bases at V and 4 bases at J, with 23 bases in the middle. The CDR3 loop reads CAWNAKIGGKVYEQYF. The CDR3, as DNA: TGTGCCTGGAACGCTAAAATAGGGGGAAAAGTTTACGAGCAGTACTTC. Supplemented by reference TRBV30 and TRBJ2-7, the full variable domain reads SQTIHQWPATLVQPVGSPLSLECTVEGTSNPNLYWYRQAAGRGLQLLFYSVGIGQISSEVPQNLSASRPQDRQFILSSKKLLLSDSGFYLCAWNAKIGGKVYEQYFGPGTRLTVT.

The chain employs TRBV13 and TRBJ2-7; 7 positions agree with TRBD2. There are 14 residues in the CDR3. V was clipped by 9 bases and J by 4 bases; unmatched bases: 12. The germline CDR1 and CDR2 sequences are PRHDT and FYEKMQ (reference sequence). The CDR3 loop is CASLRGEGAYEQYF. The DNA for the CDR3 is TGTGCCAGTTTACGTGGGGAGGGCGCATACGAGCAGTACTTC.

J is TRBJ2-2 and V is TRBV27; no clear D. This CDR3 contains 16 residues. Deletions cut 3 bases from V and 5 bases from J, with 16 bases between. CDR1 MNHEY and CDR2 SMNVEV come from the germline V gene (reference sequence). The CDR3 nucleotides are TGTGCCAGCAGTTTTTCGGGCCGCTTAGAAACCGGGGAGCTGTTTTTT. This gives the protein CASSFSGRLETGELFF.

The chain is built from TRBV20-1 and TRBJ2-2; D is possibly TRBD1 (6 bases). Trimming removed 3 bases from V and 2 bases from J, with 13 bases in between. Germline loops: CDR1 DFQATT, CDR2 SNEGSKA (reference sequence). The CDR3 runs to 15 residues. The CDR3 spells CSASRGHRNTGELFF. As DNA, the CDR3 is TGCAGTGCTAGTAGGGGACACCGAAACACCGGGGAGCTGTTTTTT.

The chain links TRBV5-1 to TRBJ2-2, with 9 bases matching TRBD1. Looked up from germline, CDR1 is SGHRS and CDR2 is YFSETQ. V was pared by 4 bases and J by 4 bases, with 5 bases of the junction left unmatched. The CDR3 runs 15 residues. The CDR3 DNA follows: TGCGCCAGCAGCGGAACAGGGGGCCGCACCGGGGAGCTGTTTTTT. Its translation is CASSGTGGRTGELFF.

This clone came up once. CDR3 in DNA: TGTGCCAGCAGCTCAAGAACGACTAGCGGGGGGGAGACCCAGTACTTC. Translated: CASSSRTTSGGETQYF. This sequence joins TRBV11-2 and TRBJ2-5; 13 nucleotides align to TRBD2. This CDR3 region has 16 residues. With V trimmed by 4 bases and J by 5 bases, 7 bases remained unmatched. Germline values: CDR1 SGHAT, CDR2 FQNNGV.

The chain has TRBV1 and TRBJ2-7; the tabulated D call, TRBD1, remains unverified against the DNA. TRBV1 is tagged as a pseudogene. The CDR3 spans 17 residues. CDR3 sequence: CTSSQEGPGQPNYEQYV. The CDR3 bases are TGCACCAGCAGCCAAGAAGGTCCAGGACAGCCTAACTACGAGCAGTACGTC.

This chain joins TRBV2 and TRBJ2-4; 9 positions match TRBD1. Germline V gene sequence: CDR1 SNHLY, CDR2 FYNNEI. CDR3 length equals 14 residues. Trimming at V came to 5 bases and at J to 8 bases, leaving 7 bases not matched to a gene. The CDR3 protein is CASSQGQGSDIQYF. CDR3 nucleotides: TGTGCCAGCAGTCAGGGACAGGGTTCGGACATTCAGTACTTC.

The V and J genes are TRBV19 and TRBJ2-7; possible D gene TRBD2, 5 bases. V shed 4 bases and J shed 1 base, with 5 bases lying between them. The germline V gene encodes CDR1 LNHDA and CDR2 SQIVND (reference sequence). The CDR3 totals 12 residues. DNA of the CDR3: TGTGCCAGTAGTAGCGGGTCCTACGAGCAGTACTTC. Translated: CASSSGSYEQYF.

As to this clone: At the DNA level, this CDR3 is encoded by other sequences in the same sample as well. This chain uses TRBV5-1 with TRBJ1-3, with 7 bases lining up with TRBD1. Per germline, CDR1 SGHRS and CDR2 YFSETQ. Trimming at V came to 2 bases and at J to 4 bases, leaving 3 bases not matched to a gene. The CDR3 length is 14 residues. Here the CDR3 reads CASSLGTAGNTIYF. The CDR3 bases are TGCGCCAGCAGCTTAGGGACAGCCGGAAACACCATATATTTT.

This clone was counted once. This chain joins TRBV7-9 and TRBJ2-3; the match to TRBD2 covers 15 bases. The CDR3 contains 16 residues. Germline CDR1 is SEHNR and CDR2 is FQNEAQ (reference sequence). V lost 5 bases, J lost 4 bases, and 4 bases stayed unmatched. Here the CDR3 DNA reads TGTGCCAGCAGCAGATGGACTAGCGGGGGGGCAGATACGCAGTATTTT. As protein: CASSRWTSGGADTQYF.

This chain links TRBV27 with TRBJ2-1; D perhaps matches TRBD2 (7 bases). Germline CDR1 and CDR2: MNHEY and SMNVEV (reference sequence). V was cut by 8 bases and J by 5 bases, with 16 bases left in between. This CDR3 contains 14 residues. The CDR3: CASGRGGGNNEQFF. In DNA, the CDR3 is TGTGCCAGCGGCCGGGGAGGGGGGAACAATGAGCAGTTCTTC.

The chain recombines TRBV27 with TRBJ1-3, with a weak D call TRBD1 (5 bases). Trimming removed 2 bases from V and 0 bases from J, with 11 bases in between. Per the germline V gene, CDR1 is MNHEY and CDR2 is SMNVEV (reference sequence). This CDR3 has 16 amino acids. The CDR3 DNA is TGTGCCAGCAGTTTAATGGGGCCTCTCTCTGGAAACACCATATATTTT. Translation gives CASSLMGPLSGNTIYF.

The rearrangement uses TRBV5-1 and TRBJ1-1, with no clear D. CDR3 size: 16 residues. CDR1 is SGHRS, CDR2 YFSETQ, per germline. The germline V and J ends were trimmed by 0 bases and 1 base, with 13 bases remaining between them. CDR3 sequence: CASSLVDPMPNTEAFF. CDR3 bases: TGCGCCAGCAGCTTGGTGGACCCAATGCCGAACACTGAAGCTTTCTTT.